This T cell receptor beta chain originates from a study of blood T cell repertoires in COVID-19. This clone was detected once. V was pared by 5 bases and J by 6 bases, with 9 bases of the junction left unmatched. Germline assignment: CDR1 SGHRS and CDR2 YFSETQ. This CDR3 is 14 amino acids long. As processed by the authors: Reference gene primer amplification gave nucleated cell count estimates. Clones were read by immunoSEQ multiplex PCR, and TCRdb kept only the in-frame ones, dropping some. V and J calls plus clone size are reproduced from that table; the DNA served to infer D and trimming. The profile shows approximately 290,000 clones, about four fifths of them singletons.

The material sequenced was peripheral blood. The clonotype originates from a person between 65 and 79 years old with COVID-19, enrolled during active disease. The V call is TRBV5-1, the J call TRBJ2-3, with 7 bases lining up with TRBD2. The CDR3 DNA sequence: TGCGCCAGCAGAGGCGGTGCGGGAGACGATACGCAGTATTTT. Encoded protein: CASRGGAGDDTQYF.